The TCR beta chain described here comes from a study of early stage breast cancer tumors. In the study overall: Most invasive tumors, about 75% of the 16, were ER+/PR+/HER2-.

The data were produced by immunoSEQ multiplex PCR, yet TCRdb's version contains in-frame clones alone and is incomplete. The sample carries about 6,500 clones, more than 60% recorded once. Germline values: CDR1 GTSNPN, CDR2 SVGIG (reference sequence). The germline V and J ends were trimmed by 0 bases and 3 bases, with 5 bases remaining between them. The CDR3 has 12 amino acids. The TCR comes from a person aged 45 to 59 with breast cancer. The chain carries TRBV30 and TRBJ1-1; D unresolved. The sample taken for sequencing was normal breast tissue next to the tumor. CDR3 bases: TGTGCCTGGAGTGTACTAGACACTGAAGCTTTCTTT. Protein: CAWSVLDTEAFF.